This passage covers 22 T cell receptor beta chains from one sample sequenced in a study of blood T cells in healthy people across ages. Alongside a J-beta primer mix, a sample-barcoded 5' primer served in a second PCR lasting 7 to 11 cycles. TCRdb independently ran MiXCR on the 5' RACE reads; one entry per CDR3 protein. The sample carries about a million distinct CDR3 sequences, roughly 47% recorded once. Sequenced material: blood. These receptors were obtained from a woman aged 55 to 70 in good health.

This clonotype appeared many times. The chain employs TRBV7-2 and TRBJ1-2; maybe TRBD1 (5 bases). CDR1 and CDR2 (germline): SGHTA, FQGNSA. V lost 1 base, J lost 0 bases, and 9 bases lay in between. This CDR3 contains 15 residues. The CDR3 region is CASSLDGASNYGYTF. The DNA for the CDR3 is TGTGCCAGCAGCTTAGACGGGGCCTCTAACTATGGCTACACCTTC.

J is TRBJ2-7 and V is TRBV10-2, with D perhaps matching TRBD1 (5 bases). CDR1 and CDR2 from the germline V gene are WSHSY and SAAADI. The CDR3 loop spans 16 amino acids. Trimming removed 3 bases from V and 5 bases from J, with 20 bases in between. The CDR3 DNA sequence: TGCGCCAGCAGTGACCCGACAGTCCATTCCGCCCACGAGCAGTACTTC. Amino acid sequence: CASSDPTVHSAHEQYF.

J is TRBJ2-7 and V is TRBV27, with 9 bases that match TRBD2. The CDR3 extends over 16 amino acids. Germline trimming cut 6 bases from V and 0 bases from J; bases unmatched to any gene: 9. Germline CDR1 is MNHEY and CDR2 is SMNVEV (reference sequence). The CDR3 coding sequence is TGTGCCAGCAGGGTAGCGGGGGACAGATTCTCCTACGAGCAGTACTTC. Amino acids: CASRVAGDRFSYEQYF.

This clonotype came up a few times. V is TRBV4-1 and J is TRBJ2-1; D remains unclear. Trimming removed 1 base at V and 3 bases at J, with 7 bases between. The CDR3 length is 14 residues. Germline CDR1 reads MGHRA; CDR2 reads YSYEKL. The CDR3 loop is CASSQAPDYNEQFF. DNA of the CDR3: TGCGCCAGCAGCCAAGCCCCAGACTACAATGAGCAGTTCTTC.

This chain connects TRBV7-2 to TRBJ2-1; 7 bases are shared with TRBD2. CDR1 is SGHTA, CDR2 FQGNSA, per germline. Unmatched junction bases numbered 9, after V lost 6 bases and J lost 10 bases. CDR3 length: 13 residues. CDR3 coding DNA: TGTGCCAGCAGACTAGTGGTCGGGAGGGAGCAGTTCTTC. The encoded protein is CASRLVVGREQFF.

The chain couples TRBV6-5 to TRBJ2-4; 12 nucleotides align to TRBD2. Losses at the gene ends were 2 bases for V and 13 bases for J; bases not matched to a gene: 18. This CDR3 contains 18 residues. Looked up from germline, CDR1 is MNHEY and CDR2 is SVGAGI. Here the CDR3 reads CASSYPALLAGGRDEQYF. The CDR3 coding sequence is TGTGCCAGCAGTTACCCTGCCTTGCTAGCGGGAGGGCGGGATGAGCAGTACTTC.

This clonotype was seen a handful of times. V usage is TRBV11-3 and J usage is TRBJ2-7; D is possibly TRBD1 or TRBD2 (5 bases each). This CDR3 is 16 amino acids long. With 0 bases removed from V and 7 bases from J, the gap between germline ends came to 19 bases. Germline CDR1 SGHNT, CDR2 YENEEA. As DNA, the CDR3 is TGTGCCAGCAGCTTAGAGCCAGGGAGCCTTTACAATGAGCAGTACTTC. It translates to CASSLEPGSLYNEQYF. The full variable domain, with the rest looked up from reference TRBV11-3 and TRBJ2-7, is EAGVVQSPRYKIIEKKQPVAFWCNPISGHNTLYWYLQNLGQGPELLIRYENEEAVDDSQLPKDRFSAERLKGVDSTLKIQPAELGDSAVYLCASSLEPGSLYNEQYFGPGTRLTVT.

This chain joins TRBV21-1 and TRBJ1-2. TRBV21-1 represents a pseudogene. This CDR3 is 14 amino acids long. CDR3 sequence (DNA): TGTGCCAGCAGCAAAGGTCCAGCTAACTATGGCTACACCTTC. This codes for CASSKGPANYGYTF.

The chain joins TRBV27 to TRBJ1-6, with a tentative D call TRBD1 (6 bases). Trimming took off 4 bases at V and 8 bases at J, with 15 bases between the two ends. CDR1 MNHEY and CDR2 SMNVEV come from the germline V gene (reference sequence). The CDR3 has 15 amino acids. CDR3 region: CASSSRTGAYSPLHF. The CDR3 DNA is TGTGCCAGCAGTTCCCGGACGGGGGCATATTCACCCCTCCACTTT.

The chain has TRBV4-1 and TRBJ2-7, with unresolved D. There are 17 residues in the CDR3. From germline, CDR1 is MGHRA and CDR2 YSYEKL. The V gene lost 1 base and the J gene lost 3 bases, with 19 bases spanning the gap. The CDR3 region is CASSQGLTSKPNYEQYF. The DNA for the CDR3 is TGCGCCAGCAGCCAAGGTCTAACTTCAAAACCAAACTACGAGCAGTACTTC.

The CDR3 region is CASSLEDSQETQYF. CDR3 DNA: TGCGCCAGCAGCTTGGAGGACAGTCAAGAGACCCAGTACTTC. The chain is built from TRBV5-1 and TRBJ2-5; the D gene is possibly TRBD1 (6 bases). Germline assignment: CDR1 SGHRS and CDR2 YFSETQ. The CDR3 runs 14 residues. The V and J ends lost 0 bases and 2 bases respectively, with 8 bases between them.

The J gene is TRBJ2-3, the V gene TRBV7-2, with 8 bases identical to TRBD1. In germline, CDR1 is SGHTA, CDR2 FQGNSA. This CDR3 has 16 residues. Trimming at V came to 1 base and at J to 0 bases, leaving 3 bases not matched to a gene. CDR3 amino acids: CASSLDGTGSTDTQYF. The CDR3 DNA is TGTGCCAGCAGCTTAGACGGGACAGGTAGCACAGATACGCAGTATTTT.

This clonotype was counted between two and nine times. The chain joins TRBV15 to TRBJ2-3; the D is unclear. There are 11 residues in the CDR3. Germline V CDR1 and CDR2: LNHNV, YYDKDF (reference sequence). The V end lost 8 bases, the J end lost 6 bases, and 9 bases lay between the germline ends. This CDR3 is CATGKADTQYF. Here the CDR3 DNA reads TGTGCCACCGGGAAGGCGGATACGCAGTATTTT.

The chain has TRBV20-1 and TRBJ1-2; D is uncertain. In germline, CDR1 is DFQATT, CDR2 SNEGSKA (reference sequence). The CDR3 contains 13 residues. V was pared by 0 bases and J by 7 bases, with 12 bases between. The DNA of the CDR3 is TGCAGTGCTAGAGATCCCCGGGGAAGTGGCTACACCTTC. As protein: CSARDPRGSGYTF.

This chain joins TRBV5-5 and TRBJ1-2; a possible D gene is TRBD1 (5 bases). Trimming cost V 4 bases and J 4 bases, with 20 bases left between them. Germline V gene lookup returns CDR1 SGHKS and CDR2 YYEKEE (reference sequence). The CDR3 length is 16 residues. The DNA for the CDR3 is TGTGCCAGCAGCAAAGCACCGGGACGGGAGCTCTATGGCTACACCTTC. This translates into CASSKAPGRELYGYTF.

V gene TRBV4-2 combines with J gene TRBJ2-4; 9 nucleotides align to TRBD1. This CDR3 is built from 13 residues. Losses at the gene ends were 8 bases for V and 6 bases for J; bases not matched to a gene: 5. Per the germline V gene, CDR1 is LGHNA and CDR2 is YNFKEQ. The CDR3 DNA follows: TGTGCCAGCTATGGACAGGGGTCAAACATTCAGTACTTC. Amino acids: CASYGQGSNIQYF.

The chain joins TRBV4-1 to TRBJ1-5; D remains unclear. The CDR3 contains 16 residues. Trimming took 2 bases from V and 5 from J, leaving 16 bases between them. The germline V gene has CDR1 MGHRA and CDR2 YSYEKL. The CDR3 here is CASSQSPVRFDQPQHF. The CDR3 nucleotides are TGCGCCAGCAGCCAATCTCCCGTACGATTTGATCAGCCCCAGCATTTT.

The J gene is TRBJ2-5, the V gene TRBV5-4, with unresolved D. The DNA end favors TRBJ2-7, so the J call may be wrong. The CDR3 has 18 residues. The germline gives CDR1 SGHNT, CDR2 YYREEE (reference sequence). The CDR3 nucleotides are TGTGCCAGCAGCTCCACCCTAGGTACTTCACAACGGGCTAACGAGCAGTACTTC. Its translation is CASSSTLGTSQRANEQYF.

The gene calls are TRBV3-1 and TRBJ2-7; a weak D match, TRBD2 (6 bases). Trimming stripped 1 base from V and 7 bases from J, with 14 bases between. The germline V gene has CDR1 LGHDT and CDR2 YNNKEL (reference sequence). The CDR3 sequence is 14 residues long. The chain's CDR3 is CASSQAYLAYEQYF. The DNA for the CDR3 is TGTGCCAGCAGCCAAGCCTATCTAGCGTATGAGCAGTACTTC.

The gene calls are TRBV29-1 and TRBJ2-1; 7 positions match TRBD1. The CDR3 is 15 amino acids. V was pared by 6 bases and J by 6 bases, with 14 bases of the junction left unmatched. The germline V gene encodes CDR1 SQVTM and CDR2 ANQGSEA. CDR3 in amino acids: CSVPPGTAVLNEQFF. The CDR3, as DNA: TGCAGCGTCCCCCCCGGGACAGCGGTCCTCAATGAGCAGTTCTTC.

The chain combines TRBV20-1 with TRBJ2-1; 8 positions agree with TRBD2. The length of the CDR3 is 14 residues. V was pared by 8 bases and J by 7 bases, with 13 bases of the junction left unmatched. Germline V gene lookup returns CDR1 DFQATT and CDR2 SNEGSKA (reference sequence). Here the CDR3 DNA reads TGCAGTTGCCCCCGGGAGGGATTTTGGAATGAGCAGTTCTTC. This encodes CSCPREGFWNEQFF.

This clonotype was counted a single time. The V and J genes are TRBV28 and TRBJ2-5; 7 bases are shared with TRBD2. The CDR3 covers 15 residues. Trimming at V came to 2 bases and at J to 5 bases, leaving 8 bases not matched to a gene. CDR1 and CDR2 from the germline V gene are MDHEN and SYDVKM. Here the CDR3 DNA reads TGTGCCAGCAGTTTAGGGCGGGAGAGCGGTGAGACCCAGTACTTC. It encodes CASSLGRESGETQYF.